What follows are 14 T cell receptor beta chains derived from one specimen sequenced in a study of blood T cell repertoires in COVID-19. The method was immunoSEQ multiplex PCR; TCRdb's version includes in-frame clones alone and lacks a portion of them. This table holds some 250,000 clones, approximately 90% found once. Specimen: PBMCs or T cells enriched from blood (not recorded which). The receptors stem from a man between 40 and 49 years old who had recovered from COVID-19.

This clone appeared once. This chain connects TRBV12-3 or TRBV12-4 to TRBJ2-7; 7 bases map to TRBD2. The J segment lost 6 bases and the V segment lost 7 bases, leaving 9 bases of the junction unmatched. The CDR3 totals 13 residues. CDR3 nucleotides: TGTGCCAGCAAACTCGGGGGGATGGGCGAGCAGTACTTC. Translated: CASKLGGMGEQYF.

V and J are TRBV10-1 and TRBJ2-1, with 14 bases lining up with TRBD2. There are 18 residues in the CDR3. V trimming: 0 bases; J trimming: 7 bases; junction bases outside the gene matches: 8. Germline V gives CDR1 WNHNN, CDR2 SYGVQD (reference sequence). The DNA for the CDR3 is TGCGCCAGCAGTGAGTCCTGGACTAGCGGGGGGTTCGGGAATGAGCAGTTCTTC. It yields the protein CASSESWTSGGFGNEQFF.

The chain couples TRBV6-5 to TRBJ1-5; D might be TRBD1 (6 bases). Looked up from germline, CDR1 is MNHEY and CDR2 is SVGAGI. Trimming took 6 bases from V and 3 from J, leaving 15 bases between them. The CDR3 length is 15 residues. The CDR3 DNA is TGTGCCAGCAGATCCCAGGGGACAAACAATCAGCCCCAGCATTTT. It yields the protein CASRSQGTNNQPQHF.

The chain uses TRBV5-4 and TRBJ2-7; D may be TRBD1 (6 bases). The CDR3 is 15 amino acids. The germline V gene has CDR1 SGHNT and CDR2 YYREEE (reference sequence). The ends were cut back, 0 bases at V and 1 base at J, with 11 bases in the middle. The CDR3: CASSLDQGSSYEQYF. The CDR3 DNA reads as TGTGCCAGCAGCTTGGATCAGGGGTCTTCCTACGAGCAGTACTTC.

The chain links TRBV6-5 to TRBJ2-1; 8 bases line up with TRBD2. The CDR3 runs 14 residues. V trimming: 2 bases; J trimming: 9 bases; junction bases outside the gene matches: 6. Germline assignment: CDR1 MNHEY and CDR2 SVGAGI. This chain's CDR3 is CASSYRTSLIEQFF. CDR3 DNA: TGTGCCAGCAGTTACAGGACTAGCTTGATTGAGCAGTTCTTC.

The chain couples TRBV7-3 to TRBJ2-1, with 7 bases aligning to TRBD2. The CDR3 sequence is 16 residues long. Germline V gene data show CDR1 as SGHTA and CDR2 as FQGTGA. The trim removed 5 bases at V and 0 bases at J, leaving 7 bases unmatched. The CDR3 is CASSIGLGGSYNEQFF. The CDR3 DNA follows: TGTGCCAGCAGCATAGGACTAGGAGGCTCCTACAATGAGCAGTTCTTC.

The V and J genes are TRBV19 and TRBJ1-4; the D gene is possibly TRBD1 (5 bases). Trimming shortened V by 5 bases and J by 5 bases, and 9 bases separated the two germline ends. This CDR3 spans 13 amino acids. Looked up from germline, CDR1 is LNHDA and CDR2 is SQIVND (reference sequence). CDR3 bases: TGTGCCAGTAGTTCGACAGTAAATGAAAAACTGTTTTTT. Protein product: CASSSTVNEKLFF. Complete variable domain (other parts from reference TRBV19 and TRBJ1-4): DGGITQSPKYLFRKEGQNVTLSCEQNLNHDAMYWYRQDPGQGLRLIYYSQIVNDFQKGDIAEGYSVSREKKESFPLTVTSAQKNPTAFYLCASSSTVNEKLFFGSGTQLSVL.

The chain carries TRBV11-2 and TRBJ2-7; D is possibly TRBD2 (5 bases). Germline V gene lookup returns CDR1 SGHAT and CDR2 FQNNGV. V lost 0 bases, J lost 12 bases, and 15 bases lay in between. The CDR3 has 13 residues. The CDR3 reads CASSLERTGIRYF. The CDR3 nucleotides are TGTGCCAGCAGCTTAGAAAGGACCGGGATTCGGTACTTC.

The chain recombines TRBV5-1 with TRBJ1-6; no definite D call. Trimming left V 0 bases short and J 6 bases short, with 16 bases between. The germline V gene has CDR1 SGHRS and CDR2 YFSETQ. The length of the CDR3 is 17 residues. The CDR3 sequence is CASSLGGTLRGNSPLHF. CDR3 DNA: TGCGCCAGCAGCTTGGGGGGAACGCTACGGGGTAATTCACCCCTCCACTTT.

This rearrangement joins TRBV6-5 to TRBJ1-5, with 10 bases fitting TRBD1. Germline V CDR1 and CDR2: MNHEY, SVGAGI. The junction had 1 base not matched to a gene; V was cut back by 6 bases and J by 2 bases. This CDR3 is built from 14 residues. The CDR3 is CASRTGGGNQPQHF. CDR3 DNA sequence: TGTGCCAGCAGGACAGGGGGCGGCAATCAGCCCCAGCATTTT.

The V and J genes are TRBV5-1 and TRBJ1-3, with D maybe TRBD1 (5 bases). Germline V gives CDR1 SGHRS, CDR2 YFSETQ. V was shortened by 0 bases and J by 2 bases, with 9 bases between the two germline ends. The CDR3 covers 15 residues. CDR3 protein: CASSLGRAAGNTIYF. The CDR3 nucleotides read TGCGCCAGCAGCTTGGGCAGGGCAGCTGGAAACACCATATATTTT. Drawing the rest from reference TRBV5-1 and TRBJ1-3, the complete variable domain is KAGVTQTPRYLIKTRGQQVTLSCSPISGHRSVSWYQQTPGQGLQFLFEYFSETQRNKGNFPGRFSGRQFSNSRSEMNVSTLELGDSALYLCASSLGRAAGNTIYFGEGSWLTVV.

The J gene is TRBJ2-1, the V gene TRBV9; 8 bases align to TRBD1. Germline V lookup: CDR1 SGDLS, CDR2 YYNGEE. V shed 9 bases, J shed 1 base, and the junction held 3 bases outside the gene matches. The CDR3 runs 13 residues. CDR3 sequence reads: CAKYRGSYNEQFF. The CDR3 DNA is TGTGCCAAATACAGGGGGTCCTACAATGAGCAGTTCTTC.

The chain employs TRBV4-1 and TRBJ2-7; 9 bases map to TRBD1. Germline V CDR1 and CDR2: MGHRA, YSYEKL. The CDR3 has 19 residues. Germline trimming cut 4 bases from V and 7 bases from J; bases unmatched to any gene: 23. The CDR3 DNA follows: TGCGCCAGCAGCCTAAGGGAGGAACAGGGGGCTAGTTACCCCCTGGAGCAGTACTTC. It encodes CASSLREEQGASYPLEQYF.

This chain joins TRBV5-1 and TRBJ1-1; perhaps TRBD1 as D (6 bases). The CDR3 is made up of 14 amino acids. Per germline, CDR1 SGHRS and CDR2 YFSETQ. V shed 4 bases and J shed 0 bases, with 10 bases lying between them. CDR3 nucleotide sequence: TGCGCCAGCAGCCACGGACAGATGAACACTGAAGCTTTCTTT. This gives the protein CASSHGQMNTEAFF.